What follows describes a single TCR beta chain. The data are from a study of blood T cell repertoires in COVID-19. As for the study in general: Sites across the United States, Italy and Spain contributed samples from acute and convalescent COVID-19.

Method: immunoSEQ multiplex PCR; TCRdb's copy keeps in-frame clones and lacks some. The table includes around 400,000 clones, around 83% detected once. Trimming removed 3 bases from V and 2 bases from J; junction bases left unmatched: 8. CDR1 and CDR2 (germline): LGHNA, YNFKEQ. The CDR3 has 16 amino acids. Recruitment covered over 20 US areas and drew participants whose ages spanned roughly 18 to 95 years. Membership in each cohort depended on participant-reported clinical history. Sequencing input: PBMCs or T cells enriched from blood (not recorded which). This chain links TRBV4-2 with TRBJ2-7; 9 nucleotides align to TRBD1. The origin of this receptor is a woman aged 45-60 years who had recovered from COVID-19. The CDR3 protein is CASSQGTGGLPYEQYF. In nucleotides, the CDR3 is TGTGCCAGCAGCCAGGGTACAGGGGGCCTGCCCTACGAGCAGTACTTC.